The clone carrying this TCR beta chain was observed at least ten times. This record comes from a study of molecular identifiers for immune sequencing clone quantification. CD8+CD4-CCR7+CD45RA+ sorting gave the naive CD8 T cells. Methods described previously were used for bulk TCR libraries, and listed TCR primers were applied. Each CDR3 protein is one row after TCRdb ran MiXCR on the PCR reads. The profile shows 550,000 to 750,000 distinct CDR3 sequences, less than 20% of them singletons. The CDR3 length is 16 residues. Trimming cost V 0 bases and J 6 bases, with 15 bases left between them. Per germline, CDR1 SGDLS and CDR2 YYNGEE.

This sequence was found in a human donor in good health. Some libraries in this study had Jurkat cell RNA spiked in. V gene TRBV9 combines with J gene TRBJ2-2, with a possible D match to TRBD2 (6 bases). The sample taken for sequencing was naive CD8+ T cells from blood, with Jurkat cell RNA spiked in. Subset of the sample: FACS-sorted CD8+CD4-CCR7+CD45RA+ naive T cells. CDR3 residues: CASSVATSPGAGELFF. CDR3 sequence (DNA): TGTGCCAGCAGCGTAGCTACTAGCCCTGGAGCCGGGGAGCTGTTTTTT.